A selection of T cell receptor beta chains follows, all from one sample in a study of CD8 T cell repertoires and HIV-1 epitope variants. Only in-frame clones appear in the TCRdb table, and some are missing; sequencing was by immunoSEQ multiplex PCR. The data hold 5,500 to 6,000 clones, with over 60% observed a single time. Antigen specificity for these receptors is unknown. Sequencing was performed on cultured CD8+ T cells derived from PBMCs. These receptor sequences come from a male donor with HIV. CDR3s include the opening cysteine and the closing phenylalanine or tryptophan. D genes are given only for firm matches. Expanded clones get a size class; other rows say once, few or many, or leave the size out.

J gene | V gene | D gene | clone size | CDR3 protein | CDR3 DNA
TRBJ2-3 | TRBV11-2 | NA | NA | CASSPRGGGTDTQYF | TGTGCCAGCAGCCCAAGGGGGGGTGGCACAGATACGCAGTATTTT
TRBJ2-1 | TRBV7-9 | NA | NA | CASSLGAGLHNEQFF | TGTGCCAGCAGCTTAGGGGCGGGACTTCACAATGAGCAGTTCTTC
TRBJ2-1 | TRBV7-9 | NA | NA | CASSTTGYNEQFF | TGTGCCAGCAGCACCACAGGTTACAATGAGCAGTTCTTC
TRBJ1-1 | TRBV7-6 | NA | NA | CASSSMDKNTEAFF | TGTGCCAGCAGCTCCATGGACAAGAACACTGAAGCTTTCTTT
TRBJ1-2 | TRBV7-8 | NA | NA | CASSLNTYSNYGYTF | TGTGCCAGCAGCCTAAACACCTACTCTAACTATGGCTACACCTTC
TRBJ2-7 | TRBV27 | TRBD1 | NA | CASSPGGSYEQYF | TGTGCCAGCAGTCCAGGGGGATCCTACGAGCAGTACTTC
TRBJ2-6 | TRBV11-2 | NA | NA | CASSPVSGANVLTF | TGTGCCAGCAGCCCCGTCTCTGGGGCCAACGTCCTGACTTTC
TRBJ2-7 | TRBV28 | NA | NA | CASSPPDSYEQYF | TGTGCCAGCAGCCCCCCGGACAGCTACGAGCAGTACTTC
TRBJ2-6 | TRBV14 | NA | NA | CASSQDPRGKGSGANVLTF | TGTGCCAGCAGCCAAGATCCGAGAGGGAAAGGCTCTGGGGCCAACGTCCTGACTTTC
TRBJ2-1 | TRBV7-2 | NA | NA | CASSLDNRGHEQFF | TGTGCCAGCAGCTTAGACAATCGGGGGCATGAGCAGTTCTTC
TRBJ2-7 | TRBV5-4 | NA | NA | CASSTPQRGGYEQYF | TGTGCCAGCAGCACTCCGCAAAGGGGGGGGTACGAGCAGTACTTC
TRBJ2-5 | TRBV5-4 | TRBD2 | few | CASSLDGREETQYF | TGTGCCAGCAGCTTGGATGGGAGGGAAGAGACCCAGTACTTC
TRBJ1-5 | TRBV7-2 | NA | once | CASSPEGYSNQPQHF | TGTGCCAGCAGCCCAGAGGGGTATAGCAATCAGCCCCAGCATTTT
TRBJ2-3 | TRBV9 | TRBD2 | once | CASSVREGRTDTQYF | TGTGCCAGCAGCGTAAGGGAGGGCCGGACAGATACGCAGTATTTT
TRBJ1-2 | TRBV19 | NA | NA | CASRQGANGYTF | TGTGCCAGTAGGCAGGGTGCCAATGGCTACACCTTC
TRBJ2-1 | TRBV28 | TRBD2 | NA | CASSQAGDYNEQFF | TGTGCCAGCAGTCAGGCGGGGGACTACAATGAGCAGTTCTTC
TRBJ1-2 | TRBV5-8 | NA | NA | CASSLLNNYGYTF | TGTGCCAGCAGCTTGCTAAACAACTATGGCTACACCTTC
TRBJ2-3 | TRBV29-1 | TRBD1 | NA | CSADRGLSTDTQYF | TGCAGCGCTGACAGGGGATTGAGCACAGATACGCAGTATTTT
TRBJ1-1 | TRBV2 | NA | few | CASLRDMNTEAFF | TGTGCCAGCCTCAGGGACATGAACACTGAAGCTTTCTTT
TRBJ2-5 | TRBV5-5 | NA | NA | CASSYRQAVETQYF | TGTGCCAGCAGCTATAGACAGGCAGTGGAGACCCAGTACTTC
TRBJ2-7 | TRBV5-1 | TRBD1 | NA | CASSLQGTGGDEQYF | TGCGCCAGCAGCTTGCAAGGGACAGGGGGCGACGAGCAGTACTTC
TRBJ1-1 | TRBV13 | TRBD1 | few | CASSHTGDSEAFF | TGTGCCAGCAGCCATACAGGGGACTCTGAAGCTTTCTTT
TRBJ1-1 | TRBV4-1 | TRBD1 | NA | CASSQGSGGRSTEAFF | TGCGCCAGCAGCCAAGGATCAGGGGGCCGGAGCACTGAAGCTTTCTTT
TRBJ2-1 | TRBV11-2 | NA | NA | CASASRGWENVDEQFF | TGTGCCAGCGCTTCCCGTGGGTGGGAGAACGTGGATGAGCAGTTCTTC
TRBJ2-2 | TRBV27 | NA | once | CASSLSMAVTGELFF | TGTGCCAGCAGTTTATCGATGGCGGTAACCGGGGAGCTGTTTTTT
TRBJ2-3 | TRBV11-2 | NA | once | CASSLGSGGTDTQYF | TGTGCCAGCAGCTTAGGGTCGGGGGGCACAGATACGCAGTATTTT
TRBJ2-5 | TRBV5-6 | NA | NA | CASSLGDGQETQYF | TGTGCCAGCAGCTTGGGTGATGGTCAAGAGACCCAGTACTTC
TRBJ1-4 | TRBV19 | TRBD1 | NA | CASSVGTEATNEKLFF | TGTGCCAGTAGTGTAGGGACAGAAGCAACTAATGAAAAACTGTTTTTT
TRBJ2-7 | TRBV9 | NA | NA | CASSADSYEQYF | TGTGCCAGCAGCGCCGACAGCTACGAGCAGTACTTC
TRBJ2-1 | TRBV12-5 | NA | NA | CASGLGLRGSYNEQFF | TGTGCTAGTGGTTTGGGGCTAAGGGGGTCCTACAATGAGCAGTTCTTC
TRBJ2-1 | TRBV27 | TRBD2 | NA | CASSYGLAGNEQFF | TGTGCCAGCAGTTATGGACTAGCGGGCAATGAGCAGTTCTTC
TRBJ1-5 | TRBV11-2 | NA | NA | CASSLGTRLEEPQHF | TGTGCCAGCAGCTTAGGGACGCGGTTGGAGGAGCCCCAGCATTTT
TRBJ2-7 | TRBV11-2 | NA | NA | CASSLVTGSYEQYF | TGTGCCAGCAGCTTAGTAACAGGTTCCTACGAGCAGTACTTC
TRBJ2-7 | TRBV7-2 | TRBD1 | NA | CASSSRTGLTYEQYF | TGTGCCAGCAGCTCAAGGACAGGTCTTACCTACGAGCAGTACTTC
TRBJ1-1 | TRBV28 | NA | NA | CASSQRRGREGVFF | TGTGCCAGCAGTCAACGCCGGGGGAGGGAAGGAGTTTTCTTT
TRBJ2-5 | TRBV7-2 | NA | NA | CASSSSLGQETQYF | TGTGCCAGCAGCTCCAGTCTAGGGCAAGAGACCCAGTACTTC
TRBJ2-1 | TRBV9 | TRBD2 | few | CASSPTSGSGNEQFF | TGTGCCAGCAGCCCCACTAGCGGGAGTGGAAATGAGCAGTTCTTC
TRBJ1-1 | TRBV27 | NA | NA | CASSLGLWATEAFF | TGTGCCAGCAGTTTAGGCCTGTGGGCCACTGAAGCTTTCTTT
TRBJ1-5 | TRBV7-9 | TRBD1 | NA | CASSLSTGDQPQHF | TGTGCCAGCAGCTTGTCGACAGGGGATCAGCCCCAGCATTTT
TRBJ1-1 | TRBV5-4 | TRBD1 | NA | CASSLERGLNTEAFF | TGTGCCAGCAGCTTGGAGAGGGGGCTGAACACTGAAGCTTTCTTT
TRBJ1-2 | TRBV5-6 | TRBD1 | NA | CASSLTGGEGYTF | TGTGCCAGCAGCTTGACAGGGGGCGAGGGCTACACCTTC